One sample yielded the 12 T cell receptor beta chains listed below, sequenced in a study of cytomegalovirus exposure and HLA in healthy donors. The PCR used 60 Vbeta and 13 Jbeta primers. Profiling relied on immunoSEQ multiplex PCR, and the TCRdb table lists in-frame clones only, not all of them. Among about 160,000 clones listed, 75% were seen once. The specimen was PBMCs. These receptors came from a male donor in good health and CMV-seronegative.

The V and J genes are TRBV6-5 and TRBJ1-1, with a possible D match to TRBD1 (6 bases). Germline V gene data show CDR1 as MNHEY and CDR2 as SVGAGI. CDR3 length: 14 residues. V was trimmed by 2 bases and J by 3 bases, leaving 10 bases between them. The chain's CDR3 is CASSYREGDTEAFF. In DNA form, the CDR3 reads TGTGCCAGCAGTTACCGGGAGGGGGACACTGAAGCTTTCTTT.

The sample holds one count of this clone. Written as DNA, the CDR3 is TGTGCCAGCAGCGTAGTTGACGCCGGGGGATACAATGAGCAGTTCTTC. Encoded protein: CASSVVDAGGYNEQFF. The chain is built from TRBV9 and TRBJ2-1, with TRBD2 as a possible D gene (6 bases). CDR3 length equals 16 residues. The ends were cut back, 0 bases at V and 4 bases at J, with 14 bases in the middle. Germline assignment: CDR1 SGDLS and CDR2 YYNGEE.

The V call is TRBV2, the J call TRBJ1-4; D is perhaps TRBD1 (6 bases). The CDR3 is 16 residues long. Trimming removed 2 bases from V and 7 bases from J, with 17 bases in between. The V gene's germline CDR1 is SNHLY and CDR2 FYNNEI. The CDR3 spells CASSEIGRGSGEKLFF. CDR3 nucleotide sequence: TGTGCCAGCAGTGAAATCGGCAGGGGAAGTGGTGAAAAACTGTTTTTT.

The gene calls are TRBV4-1 and TRBJ2-5; 10 bases map to TRBD2. This CDR3 comprises 17 residues. With 1 base clipped from V and 2 bases from J, the junction kept 7 bases outside the gene matches. Germline assignment: CDR1 MGHRA and CDR2 YSYEKL. The CDR3 loop is CASSQAAELAGQETQYF. The CDR3 DNA reads TGCGCCAGCAGCCAAGCAGCTGAACTAGCGGGACAAGAGACCCAGTACTTC.

The V and J genes are TRBV6-1 and TRBJ1-5, with a possible D match to TRBD1 (5 bases). Germline CDR1 and CDR2: MNHNS and SASEGT. Between the trimmed V and J ends, which lost 1 base and 3 bases, there was a span of 16 bases. The CDR3 contains 17 residues. The CDR3 DNA follows: TGTGCCAGCAGTGAAGTTGCGGGGTGGGGGGACAATCAGCCCCAGCATTTT. This sequence encodes CASSEVAGWGDNQPQHF.

Details on this clone: One end of the junction does not line up with germline, which may come from a read error. The chain is built from TRBV7-3 and TRBJ1-1; D unresolved. CDR3 size: 15 residues. Germline CDR1 SGHTA, CDR2 FQGTGA. The CDR3 sequence is CASSLTPGTNTEAFF. The CDR3 DNA sequence: TGTGCCAGCAGTTTAACTCCAGGTACGAACACTGAAGCTTTCTTT. The whole variable domain, filled in from reference TRBV7-3 and TRBJ1-1, reads GAGVSQTPSNKVTEKGKYVELRCDPISGHTALYWYRQSLGQGPEFLIYFQGTGAADDSGLPNDRFFAVRPEGSVSTLKIQRTERGDSAVYLCASSLTPGTNTEAFFGQGTRLTVV.

The V call is TRBV18, the J call TRBJ2-5; 9 nucleotides agree with TRBD1. Germline CDR1 and CDR2: KGHSH and LQKENI. There are 15 residues in the CDR3. V was clipped by 6 bases and J by 4 bases; unmatched bases: 9. CDR3 DNA: TGTGCCAGCTCGCCAGACAGGGGGGCACGAGAGACCCAGTACTTC. Amino acid sequence: CASSPDRGARETQYF.

The rearrangement joins TRBV6-5 to TRBJ2-4, with D unclear. CDR3 length: 16 amino acids. V was clipped by 0 bases and J by 0 bases, with 9 bases between them. Germline V lookup: CDR1 MNHEY, CDR2 SVGAGI. This CDR3 reads CASSYSSVLAKNIQYF. The CDR3 DNA sequence: TGTGCCAGCAGTTACTCGTCAGTCCTAGCCAAAAACATTCAGTACTTC.

This clone was seen more than once but under ten times. The chain couples TRBV25-1 to TRBJ2-7; TRBD2 is a possible D gene (7 bases). This CDR3 contains 13 residues. Trimming left V 2 bases short and J 5 bases short, with 10 bases between. Germline values: CDR1 MGHDK, CDR2 SYGVNS. CDR3 DNA: TGTGCCAGCAGTGAAGTCGGGGGGCACGAGCAGTACTTC. Amino acid sequence: CASSEVGGHEQYF.

This chain uses TRBV7-2 with TRBJ2-3; 9 nucleotides align to TRBD2. Germline V CDR1 and CDR2: SGHTA, FQGNSA. The CDR3 sequence is 15 residues long. V lost 5 bases, J lost 4 bases, and 7 bases stayed unmatched. The CDR3 nucleotides read TGTGCCAGCAGCCTAGGGGGACTAGCATCAGATACGCAGTATTTT. Its translation is CASSLGGLASDTQYF. Together with reference TRBV7-2 and TRBJ2-3, the CDR3 gives the full variable domain: GAGVSQSPSNKVTEKGKDVELRCDPISGHTALYWYRQSLGQGLEFLIYFQGNSAPDKSGLPSDRFSAERTGGSVSTLTIQRTQQEDSAVYLCASSLGGLASDTQYFGPGTRLTVL.

The chain has TRBV6-5 and TRBJ2-1; tentatively, D is TRBD2 (5 bases). The CDR3 is 15 amino acids. The germline CDR1 and CDR2 sequences are MNHEY and SVGAGI. V lost 2 bases and J lost 0, with 8 bases in between. The CDR3 bases are TGTGCCAGCAGTTACGCGGGTAGCTCCTACAATGAGCAGTTCTTC. It is translated as CASSYAGSSYNEQFF.

This clone was counted between two and nine times. V usage is TRBV7-9 and J usage is TRBJ2-5; 11 positions agree with TRBD2. The tail of the sequence fits TRBJ2-7 better, so the J call may be wrong. The CDR3 consists of 15 residues. Germline V gene sequence: CDR1 SEHNR, CDR2 FQNEAQ (reference sequence). In DNA form, the CDR3 reads TGTGCCAGCAGCGAACTAGCGGGGGCGTCCTACGAGCAGTACTTC. Translating gives CASSELAGASYEQYF.